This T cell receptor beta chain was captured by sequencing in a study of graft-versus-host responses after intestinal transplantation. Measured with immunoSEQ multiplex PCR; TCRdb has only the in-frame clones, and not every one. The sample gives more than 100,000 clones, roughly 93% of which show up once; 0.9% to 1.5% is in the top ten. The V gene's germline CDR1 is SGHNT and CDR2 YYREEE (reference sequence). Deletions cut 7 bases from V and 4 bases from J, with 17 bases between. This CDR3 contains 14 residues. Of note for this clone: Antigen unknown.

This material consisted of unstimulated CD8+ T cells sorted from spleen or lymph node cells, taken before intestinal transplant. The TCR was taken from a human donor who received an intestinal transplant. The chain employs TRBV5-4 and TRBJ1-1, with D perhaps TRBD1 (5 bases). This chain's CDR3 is CASPTIDSLTEAFF. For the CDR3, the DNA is TGTGCCAGCCCGACCATCGACAGCCTCACTGAAGCTTTCTTT.